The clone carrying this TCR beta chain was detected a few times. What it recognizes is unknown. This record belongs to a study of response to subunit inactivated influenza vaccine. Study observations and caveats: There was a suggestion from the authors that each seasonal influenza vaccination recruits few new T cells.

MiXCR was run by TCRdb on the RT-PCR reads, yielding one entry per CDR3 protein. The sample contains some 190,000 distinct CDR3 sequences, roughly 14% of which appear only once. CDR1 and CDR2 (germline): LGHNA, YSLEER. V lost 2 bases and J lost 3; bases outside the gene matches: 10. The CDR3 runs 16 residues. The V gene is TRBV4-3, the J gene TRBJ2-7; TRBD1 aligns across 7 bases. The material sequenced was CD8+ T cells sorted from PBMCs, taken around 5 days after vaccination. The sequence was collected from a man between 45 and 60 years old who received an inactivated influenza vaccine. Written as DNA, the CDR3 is TGCGCCAGCAGCCAACGATCCGGGACAGCATTCTACGAGCAGTACTTC. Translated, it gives CASSQRSGTAFYEQYF.